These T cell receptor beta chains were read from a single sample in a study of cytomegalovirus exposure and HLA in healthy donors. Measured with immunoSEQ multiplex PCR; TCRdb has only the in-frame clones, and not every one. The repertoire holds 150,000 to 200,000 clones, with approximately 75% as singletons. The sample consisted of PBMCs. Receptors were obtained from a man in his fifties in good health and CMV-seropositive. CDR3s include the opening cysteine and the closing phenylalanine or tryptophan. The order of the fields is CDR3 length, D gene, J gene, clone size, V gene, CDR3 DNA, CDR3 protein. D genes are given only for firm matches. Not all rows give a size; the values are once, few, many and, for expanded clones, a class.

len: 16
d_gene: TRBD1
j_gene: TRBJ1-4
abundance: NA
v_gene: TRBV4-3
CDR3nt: TGCGCCAGCAGCCAAGATCTCAACAGGGGGAATGAAAAACTGTTTTTT
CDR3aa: CASSQDLNRGNEKLFF

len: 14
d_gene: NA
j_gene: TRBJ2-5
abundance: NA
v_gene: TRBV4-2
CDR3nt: TGTGCCAGCAGCCAAGATCTTACACAAGAGACCCAGTACTTC
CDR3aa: CASSQDLTQETQYF

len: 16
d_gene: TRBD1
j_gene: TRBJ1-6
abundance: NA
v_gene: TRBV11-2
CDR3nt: TGTGCCAGCAGCTTCCCTCCGGGACAGGTCAATTCACCCCTCCACTTT
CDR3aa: CASSFPPGQVNSPLHF

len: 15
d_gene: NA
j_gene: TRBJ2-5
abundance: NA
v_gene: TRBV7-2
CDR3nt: TGTGCCAGCAGCTTAAACGGAGGCGAAGGGGAGACCCAGTACTTC
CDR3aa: CASSLNGGEGETQYF

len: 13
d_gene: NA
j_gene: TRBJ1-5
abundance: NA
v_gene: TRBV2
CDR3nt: TGTGCCAGCACAAAAGACAGGATACAGCCCCAGCATTTT
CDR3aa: CASTKDRIQPQHF

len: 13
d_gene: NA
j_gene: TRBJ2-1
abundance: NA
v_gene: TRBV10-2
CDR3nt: TGCGCCAGCAGCGGGACTCGCTACAATGAGCAGTTCTTC
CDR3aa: CASSGTRYNEQFF

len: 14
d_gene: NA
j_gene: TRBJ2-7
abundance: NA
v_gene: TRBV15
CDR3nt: TGTGCCACCAGCAGAGAGCGGTCCGGATACGAGCAGTACTTC
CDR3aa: CATSRERSGYEQYF

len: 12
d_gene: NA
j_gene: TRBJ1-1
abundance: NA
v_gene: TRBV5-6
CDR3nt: TGTGCCAGCAGCCGCGGGGCCTTCGAAGCTTTCTTT
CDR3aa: CASSRGAFEAFF

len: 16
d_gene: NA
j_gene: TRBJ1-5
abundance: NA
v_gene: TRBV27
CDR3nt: TGTGCCAGCAGTCCTAGGCGGGGGGTCCATAATCAGCCCCAGCATTTT
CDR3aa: CASSPRRGVHNQPQHF

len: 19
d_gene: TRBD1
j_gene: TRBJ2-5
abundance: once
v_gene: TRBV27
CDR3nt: TGTGCCAGCAGTCCCGGACAGGGGGATGCTGGTTCTTTCGGGGAGACCCAGTACTTC
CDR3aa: CASSPGQGDAGSFGETQYF

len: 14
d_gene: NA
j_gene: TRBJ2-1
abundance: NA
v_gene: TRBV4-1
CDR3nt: TGCGCCAGCAGCCTTAGCAATCCCACCAATGAGCAGTTCTTC
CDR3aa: CASSLSNPTNEQFF

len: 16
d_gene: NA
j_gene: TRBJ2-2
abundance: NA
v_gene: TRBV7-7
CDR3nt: TGTGCTAGCAGCCCTTTGAGGCCAGAGAACACCGGGGAGCTGTTTTTT
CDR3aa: CASSPLRPENTGELFF

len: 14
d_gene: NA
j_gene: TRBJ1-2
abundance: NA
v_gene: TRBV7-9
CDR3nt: TGTGCCAGCAGCAGCCGACAGGTCCCCTATGGCTACACCTTC
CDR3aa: CASSSRQVPYGYTF

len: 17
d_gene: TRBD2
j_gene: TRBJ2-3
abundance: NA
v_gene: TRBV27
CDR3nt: TGTGCCAGCAGTTTATTGTGGGCGGGGGGAGGCACAGATACGCAGTATTTT
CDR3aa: CASSLLWAGGGTDTQYF

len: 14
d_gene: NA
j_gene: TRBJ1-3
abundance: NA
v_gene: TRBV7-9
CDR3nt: TGTGCCAGCAGCTTAAGGGACATCGGAAACACCATATATTTT
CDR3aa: CASSLRDIGNTIYF

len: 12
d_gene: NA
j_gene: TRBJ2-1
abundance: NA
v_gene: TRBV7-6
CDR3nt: TGTGCCAGCAGCTCACAGGGCTATGAGCAGTTCTTC
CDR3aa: CASSSQGYEQFF

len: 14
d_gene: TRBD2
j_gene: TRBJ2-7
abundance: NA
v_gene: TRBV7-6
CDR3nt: TGTGCCAGCAGCTTACTCCGGGGGGGCCACGAGCAGTACTTC
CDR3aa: CASSLLRGGHEQYF

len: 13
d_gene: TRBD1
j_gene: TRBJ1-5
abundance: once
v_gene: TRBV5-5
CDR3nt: TGTGCCAGCAGCCCCCCGACAGGGCAGCCCCAGCATTTT
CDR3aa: CASSPPTGQPQHF

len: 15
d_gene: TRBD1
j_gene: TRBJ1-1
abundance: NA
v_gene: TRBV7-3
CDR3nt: TGTGCCAGCAGCTTGACAGGGGGCGCGGGTACTGAAGCTTTCTTT
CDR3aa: CASSLTGGAGTEAFF

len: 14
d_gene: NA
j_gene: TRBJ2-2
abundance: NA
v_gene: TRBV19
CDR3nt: TGTGCCAGTAGTCTGAGGGCGGCAGCCGGGGAGCTGTTTTTT
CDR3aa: CASSLRAAAGELFF

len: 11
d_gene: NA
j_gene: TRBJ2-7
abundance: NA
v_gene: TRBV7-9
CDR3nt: TGTGCCAGCAGCAAAAGCTACGAGCAGTACTTC
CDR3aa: CASSKSYEQYF

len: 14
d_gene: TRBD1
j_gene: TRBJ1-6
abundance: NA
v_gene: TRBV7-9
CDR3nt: TGTGCCAGCAGCCCTCCGACAGGGAATTCACCCCTCCACTTT
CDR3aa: CASSPPTGNSPLHF

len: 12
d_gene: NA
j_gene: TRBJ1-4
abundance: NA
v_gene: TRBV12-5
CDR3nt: TGTGCTAGTGGTTTGGTACAGGAAAAACTGTTTTTT
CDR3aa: CASGLVQEKLFF

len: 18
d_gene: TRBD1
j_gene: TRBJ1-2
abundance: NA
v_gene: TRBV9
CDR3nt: TGTGCCAGCAGCGGAGGCCTGGGACAGTTGGACGAGAGGTATGGCTACACCTTC
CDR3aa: CASSGGLGQLDERYGYTF

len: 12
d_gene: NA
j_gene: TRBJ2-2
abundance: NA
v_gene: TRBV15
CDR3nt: TGTGCCACCAGTGTCTCAGGCGGGGAGCTGTTTTTT
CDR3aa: CATSVSGGELFF